These 4 T cell receptor beta chains originate from one sample sequenced in a study of tumor-infiltrating lymphocytes in primary liver carcinoma. In addition to blood RNA drawn from unsorted whole blood, germline DNA was extracted. Researchers generated TCR beta cDNA from about 0.5 ug of total RNA, relying on a constant-region primer. Construction of TCR beta libraries relied on three successive nested multiplex PCR rounds employing slightly modified ARM-PCR. In the first two PCR rounds, TRBV1-TRBV30 forward primers were paired with a C-beta reverse primer, and each round lasted around 10 cycles. TCRdb reprocessed the multiplex PCR reads via MiXCR and lists one record per CDR3 protein. This table holds some 190,000 distinct CDR3 sequences, approximately 60% found once. The specimen sequenced was peripheral blood. The receptor source for this set is a man aged 40-49 years with primary liver carcinoma and hepatitis B virus infection.

V usage is TRBV6-1 and J usage is TRBJ2-1, with 11 bases fitting TRBD2. With V trimmed by 4 bases and J by 7 bases, 12 bases remained unmatched. This CDR3 contains 17 residues. The germline V gene encodes CDR1 MNHNS and CDR2 SASEGT. The CDR3 region is CASSALGTSGSGNEQFF. The CDR3 nucleotides are TGTGCCAGCAGTGCCCTTGGAACTAGCGGGAGCGGGAATGAGCAGTTCTTC.

This clonotype was recorded once. V gene TRBV11-3 combines with J gene TRBJ2-1, with 9 bases aligning to TRBD2. From germline, CDR1 is SGHNT and CDR2 YENEEA. The length of the CDR3 is 16 residues. Unmatched junction bases numbered 11, after V lost 7 bases and J lost 4 bases. The CDR3 region is CASNRSSGSVYNEQFF. The CDR3 coding sequence is TGTGCCAGCAACAGGAGTAGCGGGAGTGTGTACAATGAGCAGTTCTTC.

This chain joins TRBV4-2 and TRBJ2-1, with D uncertain. The germline CDR1 and CDR2 sequences are LGHNA and YNFKEQ. The CDR3 is made up of 14 amino acids. V was shortened by 0 bases and J by 6 bases, with 9 bases between the two germline ends. This CDR3 reads CASSQDRAPNEQFF. CDR3 DNA: TGTGCCAGCAGCCAAGATCGGGCTCCCAATGAGCAGTTCTTC.

As for this clonotype: Lacking the conserved final phenylalanine or tryptophan, this CDR3 likely reflects a read error. The CDR3 DNA is TGCGCCAGCAGGGAGCAGGGAACCGGGGCCAACGTCCTGACTTTG. Its protein product is CASREQGTGANVLTL. The chain joins TRBV10-2 to TRBJ2-6; D may be TRBD1 (5 bases). V was cut by 6 bases and J by 4 bases, with 13 bases left in between. Germline assignment: CDR1 WSHSY and CDR2 SAAADI. The length of the CDR3 is 15 residues.